This is a list of T cell receptor beta chains from one sample in a study of blood T cells in healthy people across ages. Each CDR3 protein gets one entry after TCRdb re-called the 5' RACE reads with MiXCR. In the table there are approximately 800,000 distinct CDR3 sequences, around 62% of which are singletons. The sequencing sample was made of blood. The receptors here all came from a man in his thirties or forties in good health. Each CDR3 is given without its conserved first and last residue. Where a row states a size, it is once, few, many or the class of an expanded clone; other rows omit it.

cdr3_aa	j_call	v_call	clone_size
ASSRGPLGTQY	TRBJ2-3	TRBV28	-
ASWGSGANVLT	TRBJ2-6	TRBV6-1	-
ASSWTSGGAGANEQF	TRBJ2-1	TRBV27	few
ASSLDGGSDGYEQF	TRBJ2-1	TRBV11-2	-
ASTGTSGGETQY	TRBJ2-5	TRBV5-6	once
ASSLLRGGQGSYEQY	TRBJ2-7	TRBV5-1	many
ASSLKGSGGNEQF	TRBJ2-1	TRBV5-1	few
ATSVRRSRQY	TRBJ2-3	TRBV15	-
ARSLNEVVTGEQY	-	TRBV7-9	-
ASNQAAGQETQY	TRBJ2-5	TRBV2	-
ASSYSRDRADTQY	TRBJ2-3	TRBV6-5	once
ASVVGNEQF	TRBJ2-1	TRBV7-9	once
SAKSYEQY	TRBJ2-7	TRBV20-1	-
ASSPSPLQTISYEQY	TRBJ2-7	TRBV28	-
ASSPGPRGGGSTDTQY	TRBJ2-3	TRBV4-1	-
ASSWGQIQETQY	TRBJ2-5	TRBV13	-
ASSLGGTEANVLT	TRBJ2-6	TRBV7-2	-
SVEAPRLTGPGELF	TRBJ2-2	TRBV29-1	once
ASSDRRQTTYEQY	TRBJ2-7	TRBV6-2/TRBV6-3	few
ASSSQGGGGANVLT	TRBJ2-6	TRBV4-3	-
SARQGSRDYNEQF	TRBJ2-1	TRBV20-1	-
ATRGGDSTDTQY	TRBJ2-3	TRBV15	few
ASSLVAGGPIDTQY	TRBJ2-3	TRBV5-1	many
ASSVGYRAGADTQY	TRBJ2-3	TRBV9	-
ASSFQGAEETQY	TRBJ2-5	TRBV5-1	-
ASSGGLAGGISYNEQF	TRBJ2-1	TRBV5-6	-
ASSQPGGSPTDTQY	TRBJ2-3	TRBV7-9	-
ASSGGGANTGELF	TRBJ2-2	TRBV7-2	-
ASSPSTGLETQY	-	TRBV27	-
ASSPPREGYT	TRBJ1-2	TRBV28	-
SAEDDNYGYT	TRBJ1-2	TRBV29-1	-
ASTPGQGALEQY	TRBJ2-7	TRBV7-6	few
ASSPDRQVAYEQY	TRBJ2-7	TRBV13	-
ASSPDGLRSEQY	-	TRBV28	-
ASSQEERGATDTQY	TRBJ2-3	TRBV4-2	few
ASSLETEDQPQH	TRBJ1-5	TRBV12-3/TRBV12-4	-
ASSKVMGQGKWTNEKLF	TRBJ1-4	TRBV21-1	-
ASSLDRDRVTEAF	TRBJ1-1	TRBV12-3/TRBV12-4	few
AIRGQGRDQPQH	TRBJ1-5	TRBV10-3	few